This TCR beta chain was documented in a study of blood T cells in healthy people across ages. The authors ran a second PCR of roughly 6 to 11 cycles using a sample-barcoded 5' primer and a J-beta primer mix. In TCRdb, the 5' RACE reads were re-called with MiXCR into one record per CDR3 protein. This sample carries about 780,000 distinct CDR3 sequences, 46% of them seen once, and the ten largest clones take 15% to 20%. This clonotype came up a few times. This CDR3 comprises 16 residues. Germline V gene lookup returns CDR1 MDHEN and CDR2 SYDVKM. J lost 0 bases, V lost 6 bases, and 9 bases had no gene match. Every sample gave at least 6 micrograms of total RNA when it was extracted.

The J gene is TRBJ2-7, the V gene TRBV28; 9 bases are a match to TRBD1. Sequencing was performed on blood. This clonotype was obtained from a man older than 75 in good health. The CDR3 DNA sequence: TGTGCCAGCAGCCAGGGGGGACAGGGTTTCTCCTACGAGCAGTACTTC. Its translation is CASSQGGQGFSYEQYF.